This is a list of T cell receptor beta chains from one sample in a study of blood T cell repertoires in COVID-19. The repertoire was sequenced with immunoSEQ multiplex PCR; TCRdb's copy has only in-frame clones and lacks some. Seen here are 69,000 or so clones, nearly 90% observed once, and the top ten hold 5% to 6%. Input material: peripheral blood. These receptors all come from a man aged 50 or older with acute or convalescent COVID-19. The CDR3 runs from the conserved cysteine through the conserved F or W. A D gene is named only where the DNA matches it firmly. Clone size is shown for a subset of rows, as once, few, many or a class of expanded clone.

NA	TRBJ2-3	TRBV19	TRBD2	TGTGCCAGTAACCGCGGCCCTATAATTAGCGGGAGTCCAGATACGCAGTATTTT	CASNRGPIISGSPDTQYF
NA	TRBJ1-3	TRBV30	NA	TGTGCCTGGAGGCAAGCCGCTACTGGAAACACCATATATTTT	CAWRQAATGNTIYF
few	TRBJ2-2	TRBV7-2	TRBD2	TGTGCCAGCAGCCTCCAGCCAGCGGGAGGATCCGGGGAGCTGTTTTTT	CASSLQPAGGSGELFF
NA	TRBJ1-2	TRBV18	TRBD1	TGTGCCAGCTCCCTATCCCGGGACAGGGGCTATGGCTACACCTTC	CASSLSRDRGYGYTF
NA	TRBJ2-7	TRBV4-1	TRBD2	TGCGCCAGCAGCCAAGGTATAGCGGGGACCTACGAGCAGTACTTC	CASSQGIAGTYEQYF
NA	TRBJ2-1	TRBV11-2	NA	TGTGCCAGCAGCTTGTGGCCAGCGGGTAGTGAGCAGTTCTTC	CASSLWPAGSEQFF
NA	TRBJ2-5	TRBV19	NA	TGTGCCAGTAGTACGACAGCCCCAATAACCAAGACCCAGTACTTC	CASSTTAPITKTQYF
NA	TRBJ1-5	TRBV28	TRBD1	TGTGCCAGCATCCCAGGGCGGGGACAGAGCCAAAATAGCAATCAGCCCCAGCATTTT	CASIPGRGQSQNSNQPQHF
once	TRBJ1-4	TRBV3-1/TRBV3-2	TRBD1	TGTGCCAGCAGCCAAGTCCCGGGACAGGCATACGAAAAACTGTTTTTT	CASSQVPGQAYEKLFF
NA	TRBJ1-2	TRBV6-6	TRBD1	TGTGCCAGCAGCCTGGGGACAGGCCATGGCTACACCTTC	CASSLGTGHGYTF
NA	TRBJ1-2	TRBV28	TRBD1	TGTGCCAGCCAGGGGGCCCGGAATTTCGGGGGCTACACCTTC	CASQGARNFGGYTF
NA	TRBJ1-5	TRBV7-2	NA	TGTGCCAGCAGCTCCCGGGTGGATCAGCCCCAGCATTTT	CASSSRVDQPQHF
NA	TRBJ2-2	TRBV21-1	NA	TGTGCCAGCTACTGGACAGGGGCGACCGGGGAGCTGTTTTTT	CASYWTGATGELFF
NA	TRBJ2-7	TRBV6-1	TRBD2	TGTGCCAGCAGTGGGAGGACTAGCGGGAGGGCCGTGGACGAGCAGTACTTC	CASSGRTSGRAVDEQYF
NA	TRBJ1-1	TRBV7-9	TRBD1	TGTGCCAGCAGCCTCAGGGCTGGGACAGGGAACACTGAAGCTTTCTTT	CASSLRAGTGNTEAFF
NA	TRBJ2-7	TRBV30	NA	TGTGCCTGGAGTGGCCAGGCTGGTGGGCAGTACTTC	CAWSGQAGGQYF
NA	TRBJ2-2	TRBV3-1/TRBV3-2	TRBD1	TGTGCCACCCTAAACAGGGGTGGTAGTTTTAGCACCGGGGAGCTGTTTTTT	CATLNRGGSFSTGELFF
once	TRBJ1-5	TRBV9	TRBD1	TGTGCCAGCAGCCTTACCGGGACAGGGGATCAGCCCCAGCATTTT	CASSLTGTGDQPQHF
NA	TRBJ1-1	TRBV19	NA	TGTGCCAGTAGTCAAACAGCTATGAACACTGAAGCTTTCTTT	CASSQTAMNTEAFF
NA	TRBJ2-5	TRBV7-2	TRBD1	TGTGCCAGCAGCTTAGGGGACAGGGTAACAAAGACCCAGTACTTC	CASSLGDRVTKTQYF
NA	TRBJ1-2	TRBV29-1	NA	TGCAGCGTTGGAGGGTTCGGCTATGGCTACACCTTC	CSVGGFGYGYTF
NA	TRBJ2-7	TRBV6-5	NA	TGTGCCAGCAGTTACTCGGTACCCGGCTACGAGCAGTACTTC	CASSYSVPGYEQYF
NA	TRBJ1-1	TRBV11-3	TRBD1	TGTGCCAGCAGCTTGACAGGGGGCACTGAAGCTTTCTTT	CASSLTGGTEAFF
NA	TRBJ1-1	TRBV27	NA	TGTGCCAGTGTTGGGGGAGGAAACACTGAAGCTTTCTTT	CASVGGGNTEAFF
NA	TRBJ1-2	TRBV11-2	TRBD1	TGTGCCAGCAGTCTAGACAGGGGATACTATGGCTACACCTTC	CASSLDRGYYGYTF
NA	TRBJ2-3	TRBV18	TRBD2	TGTGCCAGCTCACACGGGACTAGCGGGTCCACAGATACGCAGTATTTT	CASSHGTSGSTDTQYF
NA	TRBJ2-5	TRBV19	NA	TGTGCCAGTAGCGAAACTGGAGGTGGCGGGACCCAGTACTTC	CASSETGGGGTQYF
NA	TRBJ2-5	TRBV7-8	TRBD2	TGTGCCAGCAGCGCCCGACTAGCGGAGCCCCAAGAGACCCAGTACTTC	CASSARLAEPQETQYF
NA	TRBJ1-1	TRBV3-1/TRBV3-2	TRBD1	TGTGCCAGCAGCCAGTCACAGGGGTTGGGAGCTTTCTTT	CASSQSQGLGAFF
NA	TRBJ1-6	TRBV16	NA	TGTGCCAGCAGCCCGGACTCAAGCCTCCACTTT	CASSPDSSLHF
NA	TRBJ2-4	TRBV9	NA	TGTGCCAGCAGCGTAGGTAGTGAAAACATTCAGTACTTC	CASSVGSENIQYF
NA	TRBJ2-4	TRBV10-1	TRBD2	TGCGCCAGCAGTGGGAGCGGGGGCAAAAACATTCAGTACTTC	CASSGSGGKNIQYF
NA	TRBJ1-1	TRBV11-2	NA	TGTGCCAGCAGTTTAGGGGAGGAAGCTTTCTTT	CASSLGEEAFF
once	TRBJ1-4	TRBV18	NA	TGTGCCAGCTCACACTCGACATCGGAAAATGAAAAACTGTTTTTT	CASSHSTSENEKLFF
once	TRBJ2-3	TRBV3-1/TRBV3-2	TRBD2	TGTGCCAGCAGCCGACTAGCGGGAGGGGCGGATACGCAGTATTTT	CASSRLAGGADTQYF
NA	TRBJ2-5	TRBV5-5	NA	TGTGCCAGCAGCTTGGGCCACACGAAACAAGAGACCCAGTACTTC	CASSLGHTKQETQYF